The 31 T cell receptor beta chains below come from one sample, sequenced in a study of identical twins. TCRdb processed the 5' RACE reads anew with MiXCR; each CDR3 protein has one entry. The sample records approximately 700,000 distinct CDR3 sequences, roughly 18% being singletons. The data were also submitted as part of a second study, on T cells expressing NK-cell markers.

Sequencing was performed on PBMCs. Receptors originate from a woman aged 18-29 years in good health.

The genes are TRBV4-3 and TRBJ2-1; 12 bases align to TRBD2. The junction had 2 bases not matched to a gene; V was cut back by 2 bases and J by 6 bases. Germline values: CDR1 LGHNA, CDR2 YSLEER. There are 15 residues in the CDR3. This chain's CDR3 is CASSQLAGGLNEQFF. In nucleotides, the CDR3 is TGCGCCAGCAGCCAACTAGCGGGAGGGCTCAATGAGCAGTTCTTC.

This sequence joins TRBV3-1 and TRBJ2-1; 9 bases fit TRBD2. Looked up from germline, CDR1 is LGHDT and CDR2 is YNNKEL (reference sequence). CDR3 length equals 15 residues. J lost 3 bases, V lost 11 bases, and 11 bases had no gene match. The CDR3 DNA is TGTGCCTCCAGCCGCGGGGGGGCAAACTACAATGAGCAGTTCTTC. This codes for CASSRGGANYNEQFF.

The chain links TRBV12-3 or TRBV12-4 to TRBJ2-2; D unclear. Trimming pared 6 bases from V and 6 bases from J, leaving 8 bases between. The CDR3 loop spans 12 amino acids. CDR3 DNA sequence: TGTGCCAGCAGGAAATATTCCGGGGAGCTGTTTTTT. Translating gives CASRKYSGELFF.

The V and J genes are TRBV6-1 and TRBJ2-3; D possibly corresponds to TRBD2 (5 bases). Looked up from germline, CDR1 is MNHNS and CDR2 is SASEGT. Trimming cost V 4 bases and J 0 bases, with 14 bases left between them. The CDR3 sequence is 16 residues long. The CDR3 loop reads CASSVGQRISTDTQYF. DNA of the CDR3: TGTGCCAGCAGTGTAGGGCAGCGGATAAGCACAGATACGCAGTATTTT.

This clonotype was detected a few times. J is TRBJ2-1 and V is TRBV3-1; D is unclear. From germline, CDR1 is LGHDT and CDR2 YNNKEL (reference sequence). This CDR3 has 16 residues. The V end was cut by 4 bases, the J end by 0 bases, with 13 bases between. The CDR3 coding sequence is TGTGCCAGCAGCCCATCGGGCATCAGCTCCTACAATGAGCAGTTCTTC. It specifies CASSPSGISSYNEQFF.

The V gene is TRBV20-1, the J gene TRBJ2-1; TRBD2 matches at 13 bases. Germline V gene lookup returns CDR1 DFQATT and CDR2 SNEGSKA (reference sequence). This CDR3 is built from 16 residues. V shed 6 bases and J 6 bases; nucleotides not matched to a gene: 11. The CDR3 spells CSATGTSGVQANEQFF. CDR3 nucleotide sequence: TGCAGTGCAACTGGGACTAGCGGGGTTCAGGCCAATGAGCAGTTCTTC.

CDR3 protein: CASSSAREGTIGQYF. CDR3 DNA sequence: TGTGCCAGCAGCTCGGCCAGGGAGGGGACGATTGGGCAGTACTTC. The chain has TRBV5-8 and TRBJ2-7, with TRBD2 identical over 7 bases. The CDR3 totals 15 residues. The J segment lost 9 bases and the V segment lost 3 bases, leaving 15 bases of the junction unmatched. Per the germline V gene, CDR1 is SGHTS and CDR2 is YDEGEE. Variable domain in full (rest from reference TRBV5-8 and TRBJ2-7): EAGVTQSPTHLIKTRGQQATLRCSPISGHTSVYWYQQALGLGLQFLLWYDEGEERNRGNFPPRFSGRQFPNYSSELNVNALELEDSALYLCASSSAREGTIGQYFGPGTRLTVT.

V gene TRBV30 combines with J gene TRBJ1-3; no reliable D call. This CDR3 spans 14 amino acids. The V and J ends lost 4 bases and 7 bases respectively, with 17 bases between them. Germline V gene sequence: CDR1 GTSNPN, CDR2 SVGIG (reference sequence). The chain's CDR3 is CAWNPIFHMNTIYF. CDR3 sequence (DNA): TGTGCCTGGAATCCTATCTTCCATATGAACACCATATATTTT. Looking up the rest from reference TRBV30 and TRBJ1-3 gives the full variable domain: SQTIHQWPATLVQPVGSPLSLECTVEGTSNPNLYWYRQAAGRGLQLLFYSVGIGQISSEVPQNLSASRPQDRQFILSSKKLLLSDSGFYLCAWNPIFHMNTIYFGEGSWLTVV.

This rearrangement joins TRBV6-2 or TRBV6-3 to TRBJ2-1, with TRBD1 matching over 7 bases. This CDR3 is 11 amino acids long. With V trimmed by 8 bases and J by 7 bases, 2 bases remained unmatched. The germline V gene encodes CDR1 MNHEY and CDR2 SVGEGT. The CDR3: CASPTGNEQFF. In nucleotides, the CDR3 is TGTGCCAGCCCGACAGGGAATGAGCAGTTCTTC.

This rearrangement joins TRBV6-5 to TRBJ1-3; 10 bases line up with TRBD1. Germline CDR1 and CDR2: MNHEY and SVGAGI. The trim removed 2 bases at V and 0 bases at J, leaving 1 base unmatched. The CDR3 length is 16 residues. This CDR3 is CASSYDRGLSGNTIYF. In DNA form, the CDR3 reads TGTGCCAGCAGTTACGACAGGGGGCTCTCTGGAAACACCATATATTTT.

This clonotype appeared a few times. CDR3: CSVVLGPHGYTF. In DNA form, the CDR3 reads TGCAGCGTTGTATTGGGCCCCCATGGCTACACCTTC. The chain joins TRBV29-1 to TRBJ1-2, with D hard to call. The V gene lost 4 bases and the J gene lost 6 bases, with 12 bases spanning the gap. Germline CDR1 and CDR2: SQVTM and ANQGSEA. The CDR3 has 12 amino acids.

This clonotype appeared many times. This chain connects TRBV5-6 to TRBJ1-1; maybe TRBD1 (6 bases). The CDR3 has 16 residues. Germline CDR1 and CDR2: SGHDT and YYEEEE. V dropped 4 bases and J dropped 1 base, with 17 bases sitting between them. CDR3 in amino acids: CASSRFELGANTEAFF. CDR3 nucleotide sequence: TGTGCCAGCAGCCGGTTCGAGTTGGGGGCGAACACTGAAGCTTTCTTT.

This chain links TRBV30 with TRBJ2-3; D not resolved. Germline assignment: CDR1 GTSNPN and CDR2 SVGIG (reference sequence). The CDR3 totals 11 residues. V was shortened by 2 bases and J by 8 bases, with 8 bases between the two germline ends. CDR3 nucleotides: TGTGCCTGGAGTCTGCCCGGTACGCAGTATTTT. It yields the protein CAWSLPGTQYF.

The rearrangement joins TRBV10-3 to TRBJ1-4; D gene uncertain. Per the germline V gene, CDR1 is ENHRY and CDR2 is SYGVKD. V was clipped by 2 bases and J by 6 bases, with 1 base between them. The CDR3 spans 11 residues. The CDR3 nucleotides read TGTGCCATCAGTGAGGATGAAAAACTGTTTTTT. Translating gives CAISEDEKLFF.

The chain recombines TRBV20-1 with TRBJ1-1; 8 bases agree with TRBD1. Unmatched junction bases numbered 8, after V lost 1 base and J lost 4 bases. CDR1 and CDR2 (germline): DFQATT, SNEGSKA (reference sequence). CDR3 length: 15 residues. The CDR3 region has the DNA TGCAGTGCTAGAGCGAGACAGGGGTCCTCCACTGAAGCTTTCTTT. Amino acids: CSARARQGSSTEAFF.

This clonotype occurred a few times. The CDR3 is CSATRSEAFF. The CDR3 region has the DNA TGCAGTGCGACCCGCTCTGAAGCTTTCTTT. The V and J genes are TRBV20-1 and TRBJ1-1; D is unresolved. The CDR3 is 10 residues long. CDR1 is DFQATT, CDR2 SNEGSKA, per germline (reference sequence). V lost 6 bases and J 6 bases, leaving 8 bases between the germline ends.

The CDR3 is CSATVGVGHYEQYF. The CDR3 region has the DNA TGCAGTGCTACCGTTGGGGTCGGCCATTACGAGCAGTACTTC. This chain joins TRBV20-1 and TRBJ2-7; D unclear. V shed 4 bases and J shed 4 bases, with 17 bases lying between them. Germline V CDR1 and CDR2: DFQATT, SNEGSKA (reference sequence). The CDR3 spans 14 residues.

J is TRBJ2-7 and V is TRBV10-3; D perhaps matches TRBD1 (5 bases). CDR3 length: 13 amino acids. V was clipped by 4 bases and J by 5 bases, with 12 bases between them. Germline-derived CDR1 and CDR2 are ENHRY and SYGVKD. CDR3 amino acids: CAISVLQGDEQYF. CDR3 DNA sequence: TGTGCCATCAGTGTTCTTCAGGGCGACGAGCAGTACTTC.

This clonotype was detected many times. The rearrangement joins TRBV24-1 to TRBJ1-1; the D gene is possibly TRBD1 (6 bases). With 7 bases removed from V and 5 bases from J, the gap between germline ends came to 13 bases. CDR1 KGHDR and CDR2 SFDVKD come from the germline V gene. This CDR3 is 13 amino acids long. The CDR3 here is CATRERGGTEAFF. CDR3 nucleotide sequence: TGTGCCACCAGAGAAAGAGGGGGGACTGAAGCTTTCTTT.

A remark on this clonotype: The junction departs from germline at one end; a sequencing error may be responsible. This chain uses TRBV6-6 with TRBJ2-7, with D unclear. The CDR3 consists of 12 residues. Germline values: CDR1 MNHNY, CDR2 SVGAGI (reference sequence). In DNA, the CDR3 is TGCGCCCTCAATGACTCCAGATACGAGCAGTACTTC. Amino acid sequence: CALNDSRYEQYF.

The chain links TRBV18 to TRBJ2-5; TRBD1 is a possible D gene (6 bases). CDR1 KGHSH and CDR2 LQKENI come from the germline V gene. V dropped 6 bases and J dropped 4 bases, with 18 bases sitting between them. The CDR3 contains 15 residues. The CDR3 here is CASSPTTGIGETQYF. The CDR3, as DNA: TGTGCCAGCTCCCCAACGACAGGTATCGGAGAGACCCAGTACTTC.

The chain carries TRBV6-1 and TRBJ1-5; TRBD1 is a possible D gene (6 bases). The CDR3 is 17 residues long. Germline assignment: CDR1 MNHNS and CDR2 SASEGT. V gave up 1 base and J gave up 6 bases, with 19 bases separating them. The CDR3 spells CASSEGTDFLGGQPQHF. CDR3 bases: TGTGCCAGCAGTGAAGGGACAGATTTTTTAGGTGGTCAGCCCCAGCATTTT.

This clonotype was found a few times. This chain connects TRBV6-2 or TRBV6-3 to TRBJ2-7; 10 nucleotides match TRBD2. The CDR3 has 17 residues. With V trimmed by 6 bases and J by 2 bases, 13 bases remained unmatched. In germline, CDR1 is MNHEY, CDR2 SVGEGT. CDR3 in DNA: TGTGCCAGCAGCTCACTCAACGGGACTAGCGCAGCCTACGAGCAGTACTTC. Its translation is CASSSLNGTSAAYEQYF.

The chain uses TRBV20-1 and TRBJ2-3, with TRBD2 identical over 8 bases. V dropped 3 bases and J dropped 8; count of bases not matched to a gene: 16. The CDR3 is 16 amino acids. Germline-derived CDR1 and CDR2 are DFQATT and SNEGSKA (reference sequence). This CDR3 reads CSASPLLPGLVGTQYF. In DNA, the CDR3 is TGCAGTGCTAGTCCTCTGCTGCCGGGACTAGTCGGTACGCAGTATTTT.

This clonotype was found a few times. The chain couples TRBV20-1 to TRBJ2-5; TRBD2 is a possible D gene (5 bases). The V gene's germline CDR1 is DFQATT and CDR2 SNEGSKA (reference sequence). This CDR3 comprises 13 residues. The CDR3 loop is CSTGKADQETQYF. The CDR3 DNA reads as TGCAGCACCGGGAAGGCGGACCAAGAGACCCAGTACTTC.

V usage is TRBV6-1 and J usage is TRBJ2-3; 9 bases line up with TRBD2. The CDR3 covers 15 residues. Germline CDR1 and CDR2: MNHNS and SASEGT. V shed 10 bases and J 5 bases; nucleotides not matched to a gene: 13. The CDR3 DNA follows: TGTGCCACAAGACTAGCGGATATGATGGGAGATACGCAGTATTTT. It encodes CATRLADMMGDTQYF.

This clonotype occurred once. The CDR3 region is CASSLADTGTDTQYF. Here the CDR3 DNA reads TGTGCCAGCAGTTTAGCGGACACAGGCACAGATACGCAGTATTTT. V usage is TRBV12-3 or TRBV12-4 and J usage is TRBJ2-3, with D maybe TRBD1 (5 bases). This CDR3 has 15 amino acids. V was trimmed by 0 bases and J by 1 base, leaving 8 bases between them.

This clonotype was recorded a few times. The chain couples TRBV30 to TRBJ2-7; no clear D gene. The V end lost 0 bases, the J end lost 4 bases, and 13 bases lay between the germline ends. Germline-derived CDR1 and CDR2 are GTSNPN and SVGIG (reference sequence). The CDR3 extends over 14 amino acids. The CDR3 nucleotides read TGTGCCTGGAGTGTACGAGACGGACGGTACGAGCAGTACTTC. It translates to CAWSVRDGRYEQYF.

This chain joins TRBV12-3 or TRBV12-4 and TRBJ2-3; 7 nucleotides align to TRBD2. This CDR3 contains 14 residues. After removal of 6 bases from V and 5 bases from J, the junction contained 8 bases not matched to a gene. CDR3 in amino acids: CASSGGGPQDTQYF. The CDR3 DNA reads TGTGCCAGCAGCGGGGGAGGGCCGCAAGATACGCAGTATTTT.

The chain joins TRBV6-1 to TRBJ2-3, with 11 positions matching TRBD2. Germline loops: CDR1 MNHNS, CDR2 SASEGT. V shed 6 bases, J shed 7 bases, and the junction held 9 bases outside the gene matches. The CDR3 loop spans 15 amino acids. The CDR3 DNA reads TGTGCCAGCAGAGGGACTAGCGGCTTGGGGAATACGCAGTATTTT. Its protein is CASRGTSGLGNTQYF.

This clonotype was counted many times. The CDR3 loop reads CASSLRGGGNEKLFF. The CDR3 nucleotides read TGTGCCAGCAGTTTAAGGGGAGGGGGTAATGAAAAACTGTTTTTT. The V and J genes are TRBV12-3 or TRBV12-4 and TRBJ1-4; possible D gene TRBD1, 6 bases. V was clipped by 2 bases and J by 4 bases, with 11 bases between them. The CDR3 covers 15 residues.